This T cell receptor beta chain was found in a study of OX40 agonist ivuxolimab in advanced cancers. Regarding the complete study: Ivuxolimab, which targeted the costimulatory receptor OX40 (CD134), was an agonistic, fully human IgG2 monoclonal antibody. Intravenous ivuxolimab was administered to patients every 2 weeks at six dose levels: 0.01, 0.1, 0.3, 1.5, 3 and 10 mg/kg. Of the approximately 50 dose-escalation patients, hepatocellular carcinoma was present in some 19, melanoma in roughly 15, renal cell carcinoma in 9 and head and neck cancer in 9. In the dose-escalation cohort, 75% to 90% of patients were male, and the mean age was roughly 60 years with a range of 23 to 79. Patients were allowed to have had prior anti-PD-1, anti-PD-L1 or anti-CTLA-4 therapy, and approximately 39% of the dose-escalation patients had been treated with checkpoint inhibitors. Partial responses occurred in three dose-escalation patients, of whom one had hepatocellular carcinoma and two had cutaneous melanoma. Peripheral TCRbeta sequencing was intended to test whether TCR sequence diversity was altered and clonal T-cell expansion was caused by ivuxolimab. The monotherapy dose-escalation portion (N = 52 patients) of the phase I ivuxolimab trial is reported in the paper. Study-wide findings and limitations: At doses of 0.1 to 3.0 mg/kg, clonal expansion of both CD4+ and CD8+ blood T cells was observed from baseline to week 6. Low levels of normalized T-cell clonal expansion were also seen in some patients who did not respond. Which antigens the clonally expanded peripheral T cells were specific for was not determined. After ivuxolimab, CD8+ T cells had more expanded clones than CD4+ T cells on average. In the 0.1-3.0 mg/kg groups, partial responders had among the lowest normalized peripheral clonal expansion, particularly in CD8+ T cells.

With respect to this clone: The clone's antigen remains unknown. No base quality values were provided; no much bigger clone lies one nucleotide off.

The trial excluded patients who had a history of autoimmune disease or who were on systemic immunosuppression. In every dose cohort, peripheral blood was drawn for TCR sequencing at baseline, cycle 4 day 1, and cycle 7 day 1. Samples came from an open-label, multicenter, first-in-human phase I dose-escalation trial of ivuxolimab. The trial enrolled adults with locally advanced or metastatic head and neck squamous cell, hepatocellular, melanoma or renal cell carcinoma. Before TCR sequencing, CD4+ T cells and CD8+ T cells were sorted from peripheral blood as separate populations. The germline V gene gives CDR1 as SGHDT and CDR2 as YYEEEE. Trimming costs V 1 base and J 5 bases, and their ends lie 16 bases apart. From its cysteine to its phenylalanine, the CDR3 spans 16 amino acids. Only CDR3 DNA is held: 48 bases, read in frame from base 1. Genomic DNA was extracted from sorted cells for sequencing of the TCRbeta CDR3 region. TCRbeta CDR3 regions were sequenced using the immunoSEQ Assay. TCRdb obtained this table from immuneACCESS and retained in-frame rearrangements with V and J assigned. These tables miss some clones; where compared with another copy, unresolved V genes account for less than half of the shortfall, and the remainder is unexplained. Within this sample are approximately 70,000 clones, with roughly 88% of them counted one time only. 8% to 10% of the sample belongs to the ten largest clones.

The source of this sequence is an adult with an advanced solid tumor such as melanoma, head and neck, liver or kidney cancer. The sequencing used CD4+ or CD8+ T cells sorted from blood, collected in a trial of the OX40 agonist ivuxolimab. The sequence is built from TRBV5-6 and TRBJ1-5, with the D gene not clear enough to name. The DNA reads TGTGCCAGCAGCTTGAGTCGTGGTCGAAGATATCAGCCCCAGCATTTT. Its coded protein is CASSLSRGRRYQPQHF.